This T cell receptor (beta chain) was identified during a study of HIV-infected patients and healthy controls (dated by TCRdb to between 2012 and 2015). For the wider study: CD4 counts rose modestly but significantly in most of the 16 patients after three months of therapy, yet stayed below normal ranges. The CD4:CD8 ratio rose slightly, whereas CD8 counts showed no consistent shift during early therapy. Viral load became undetectable in 11 of 16 patients by the second bleed and in all patients after a further year of therapy. Patients lacked overall T-cell lymphocytopenia, and total CDR3 counts per chain did not differ significantly from controls. The study asked whether deep sequencing of the TCR repertoire from small blood samples of HIV patients could detect immune perturbation and reconstitution.

The study collected follow-up blood from HIV-infected patients roughly three months, about 14 weeks, after antiretroviral therapy began. Whole blood was used without fractionating the cells, so the repertoire represented all peripheral T cells without sorting. For RNA extraction, roughly 2.3 ml of peripheral blood was drawn into Tempus tubes. Patients were deemed ineligible for enrollment if they had febrile or AIDS-related illness, tumors, hepatitis B or C coinfection, immunomodulatory therapy, recent vaccination or treatment interruptions. The TURBO-DNase kit was used to remove leftover genomic DNA, and GLOBINclear was used to deplete globin mRNA. The CDR3 has 14 amino acids, counting the end cysteine and phenylalanine. The read is trimmed to its CDR3 DNA, 42 bases read in frame from base 1. V loses 9 bases at its end and J loses 4 bases; junction bases beyond the gene matches: 10. From a lookup of the germline V gene, CDR1 and CDR2 are ENHRY and SYGVKD.

SuperScript III was used to reverse transcribe 500 ng RNA with primers targeting the alpha and beta constant regions. Separate alpha and beta chain libraries were made by chain-specific third strand synthesis with multiplexing indices. The protocol used a single primer pair to amplify all rearrangements within a chain, which avoided primer bias, and attached molecular barcodes to each cDNA molecule. T4 RNA Ligase 1 joined purified cDNA to a 5' RACE adapter that carried a random hexamer and the SP2 sequencing primer site. With slow temperature ramps used to favor optimal annealing, second strand synthesis was primed from the SP2 site with Phusion polymerase. The 12-nucleotide barcode on each molecule comprised two random hexamer sequences, both introduced before amplification and concatenated. A short first PCR added P5 and P7 adapter elements plus a second index, followed by an approximately 23-cycle amplification PCR with P5s and P7 primers. The libraries went through around 28 PCR cycles in total, were quantified on a Qubit, were sized on a Bioanalyzer, and were diluted to about 4 nM. Normalized libraries were sequenced on an Illumina MiSeq with 2 x 250 paired-end kits. Reverse transcription reactions were cleaned up on MinElute columns and eluted into 10 ul Tris-Cl. The adapter ligations were run for 23 hours at 16 degrees C, and AMPure XP beads at a 1:1 ratio were afterwards used to clean them. In the source study's methods: A modified Decombinator processed the demultiplexed FASTQ files and output V, J, insert and barcode information. Sequences sharing a barcode but differing from the dominant sequence were discarded as errors, and barcodes clustered at Levenshtein distance 3 were counted to estimate original cDNA molecules. The R packages ineq, vegan, igraph and RCytoscape were used for downstream analyses, together with IMGT nomenclature and CDR3 definitions. V gene usage was computed over distinct sequences, each TCR counted once to avoid skew from clonal expansion. Unique CDR3 amino acid sequences within a donor were connected in similarity networks whenever two sequences differed by a single Levenshtein edit. Published HIV-specific CDR3s (around 90 alpha, several hundred beta) and CMV-specific CDR3s (roughly twelve alpha, 250 to 300 beta) were compiled and searched for in the repertoires. Random subsampling to size-matched repertoires showed patients' decreased diversity was not caused by their lower sequence numbers. TCRdb reprocessing: public reads trimmed at Q25 with fastp, clones called with MiXCR, in-frame beta chains kept. Here each entry gathers all rows of one CDR3 protein and keeps the most common genes and DNA. None of the V and J calls come from the authors' own analysis; TCRdb made them. This sample comprises some 20,000 distinct CDR3 sequences, under 9.5% of them detected only once. Over 20% of the sample lies in the top ten.

Overall study outcomes, separate from this receptor: The study cohorts differed slightly in age and sex profile, but those differences did not account for the observed differences in diversity. Healthy controls shared more CDR3s between individuals than HIV+ patients, by Jaccard index and by count of highly shared sequences. Only about three months of therapy was reflected in the treated samples, a period arguably too short to observe immune reconstitution given low adult thymic output. In the samples, alpha-beta chain pairing was left undetermined. Eight alpha and eight beta V genes showed significantly different mean usage between HIV-infected patients and controls. Significantly higher mean Gini indices were seen in HIV-infected repertoires than in controls, possibly reflecting oligoclonality. Most CMV-associated CDR3s became more frequent during therapy, although their change was not significant, whereas HIV-associated CDR3s showed a significant decrease in frequency. The use of whole blood limited sequencing depth and precluded separation of the dynamics of distinct T-cell subpopulations. Processing included only sixteen HIV-infected individuals, and this was regarded by the authors as a major limit on how widely the findings apply. In HIV-infected patients, the apparent post-therapy recovery of the Gini index was not replicated in size-matched repertoire data. Donor HLA types were not determined in the study. Compared with untreated HIV+ repertoires, healthy control repertoires had roughly threefold more distinct CDR3s and a higher Shannon diversity. Alpha-chain CDR3s from MAIT cells occurred at high frequency in healthy controls but were severely depleted in HIV+ repertoires. Differing numbers of distinct sequences in patients and controls hindered comparison, and size-matching assigned excessive weight to rare events in the HIV-infected data.

This clonotype showed up many times. This clone's antigen is unknown. No base quality information exists; no much larger clone differs at one position. The receptor was derived from an adult with HIV infection. The starting material was blood, obtained during antiretroviral therapy. The rearrangement joined TRBV10-3 to TRBJ2-7; 9 bases in between match TRBD1. The DNA sequence is given as TGTGCCATTAGCTCCGGGACAGGGAAATACGAGCAGTACTTC. This translates into CAISSGTGKYEQYF.